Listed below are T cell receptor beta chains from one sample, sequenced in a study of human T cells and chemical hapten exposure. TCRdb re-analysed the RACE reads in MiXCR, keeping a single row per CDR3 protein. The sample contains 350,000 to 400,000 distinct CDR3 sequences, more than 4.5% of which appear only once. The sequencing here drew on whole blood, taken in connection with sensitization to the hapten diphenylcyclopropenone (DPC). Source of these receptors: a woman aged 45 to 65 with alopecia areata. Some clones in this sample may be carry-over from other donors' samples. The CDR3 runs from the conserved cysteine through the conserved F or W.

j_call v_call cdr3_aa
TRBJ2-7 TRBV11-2 CASSSQREGRAYEQYF
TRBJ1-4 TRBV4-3 CASSQAGLGIPNEKLFF
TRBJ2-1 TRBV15 CATSRDPRGNEQFF
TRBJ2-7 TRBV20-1 CSATSARSKGYEQYF
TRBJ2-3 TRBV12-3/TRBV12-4 CASSFDRADTQYF
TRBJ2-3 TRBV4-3 CASSQEANDAADTQYF
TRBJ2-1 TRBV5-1 CASGDGSSYNEQFF
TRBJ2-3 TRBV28 CASSGGAGLGTDTQYF
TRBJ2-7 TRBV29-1 CSVELRGREQYF
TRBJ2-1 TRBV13 CASSLLTGLEQGRSYNEQFF
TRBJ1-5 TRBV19 CASRTSGQGGNQPQHF
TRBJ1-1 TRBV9 CASSAESATEAFF
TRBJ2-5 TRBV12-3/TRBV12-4 CASSSGLAGGRVETQYF
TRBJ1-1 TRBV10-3 CACGGQGGTEAFF
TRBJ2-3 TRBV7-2 CASSRLAGVWDTQYF
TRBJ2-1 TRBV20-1 CSADGLDNNEQFF
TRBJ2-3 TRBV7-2 CASSLRSLGTDTQYF
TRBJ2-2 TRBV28 CASRGDYYTGELFF
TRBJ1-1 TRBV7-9 CASSLGDRDDTEAFF
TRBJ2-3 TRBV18 CASSPGPYRTDTQYF
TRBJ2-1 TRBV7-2 CASSLRAGSSYNEQFF
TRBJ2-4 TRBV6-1 CASWDRGRGVVYF
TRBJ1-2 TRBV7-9 CASSPTGGYTF
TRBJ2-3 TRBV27 CASRIAVAGGPDTQYF
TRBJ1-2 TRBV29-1 CSVGTGVDGYTF
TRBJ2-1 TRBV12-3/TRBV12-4 CASRRDINEQFF
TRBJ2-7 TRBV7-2 CASSLAKVEQYF
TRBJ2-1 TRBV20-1 CSARETAGTLYNEQFF
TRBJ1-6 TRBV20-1 CSAAGTGSTPLHF
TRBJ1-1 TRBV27 CASILGSQAFF
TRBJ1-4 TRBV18 CASSPLAEGWETNEKLFF
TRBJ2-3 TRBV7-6 CASRATGEDTQYF
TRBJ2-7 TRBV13 CASSLVGREDEQYF
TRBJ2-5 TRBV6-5 CASSYFRGETQYF
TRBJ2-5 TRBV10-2 CASRDSGSSAQYF
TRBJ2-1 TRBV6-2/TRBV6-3 CASTRTEPYNEQFF
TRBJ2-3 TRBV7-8 CASSPITGEPWDTQYF
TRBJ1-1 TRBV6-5 CASRSLGVRTEAFF
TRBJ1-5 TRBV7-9 CASRSTGGRDNQPQHF
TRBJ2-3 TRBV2 CASSEMGTTAQRTQYF
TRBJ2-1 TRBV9 CASSSRVAGASEQFF
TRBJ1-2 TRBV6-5 CASRESSRYGYTF
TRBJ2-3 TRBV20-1 CSAPLGTDTQYF
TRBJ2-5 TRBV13 CASSRGRDQEPHQETQYF
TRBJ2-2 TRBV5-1 CASSLVRGGNTGELFF
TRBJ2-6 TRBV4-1 CASSQYTAGANVLTF
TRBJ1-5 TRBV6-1 CASREGALHQPQHF
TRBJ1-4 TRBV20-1 CSARDPQGAGEKLFF
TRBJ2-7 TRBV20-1 CSARDQGHEQYF
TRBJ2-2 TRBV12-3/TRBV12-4 CASRRTNTGELFF
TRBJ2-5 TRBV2 CASRGLWGNQETQYF
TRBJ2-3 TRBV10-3 CAISGLSTDTQYF
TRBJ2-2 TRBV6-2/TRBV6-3 CASCLGEATIGLFF
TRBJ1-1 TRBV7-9 CASSSGLIEAFF
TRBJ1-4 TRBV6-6 CASSYSLGATNEKLFF
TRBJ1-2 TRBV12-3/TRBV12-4 CASSRFAHGYTF
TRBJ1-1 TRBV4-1 CASSHPDRSEAFF